Below are 5 T cell receptor beta chains sequenced from a single sample in a study of T cell changes during pregnancy in multiple sclerosis. This table comes from immunoSEQ multiplex PCR, and its TCRdb copy is limited to in-frame clones, with some not included. The sample has 65,000 to 85,000 clones, roughly 94% seen once. Here the sequenced sample was peripheral blood, taken after pregnancy. These receptors were taken from a female donor with multiple sclerosis, enrolled in a pregnancy study.

The CDR3 reads CSVVPTSGSTDTQYF. The CDR3 DNA is TGCAGCGTTGTCCCAACTAGCGGGAGCACAGATACGCAGTATTTT. V and J are TRBV29-1 and TRBJ2-3; 9 bases map to TRBD2. This CDR3 has 15 amino acids. V lost 4 bases, J lost 0 bases, and 5 bases stayed unmatched. From germline, CDR1 is SQVTM and CDR2 ANQGSEA.

This clone was recorded a few times. The chain employs TRBV7-6 and TRBJ2-7; D not certain. There are 13 residues in the CDR3. With 5 bases removed from V and 3 bases from J, the gap between germline ends came to 11 bases. Germline V gives CDR1 SGHVS, CDR2 FNYEAQ. This CDR3 is CASSPGPNYEQYF. In nucleotides, the CDR3 is TGTGCCAGCAGCCCTGGCCCAAACTACGAGCAGTACTTC.

The V call is TRBV5-1, the J call TRBJ1-3; no definite D call. This CDR3 region has 14 residues. In germline, CDR1 is SGHRS, CDR2 YFSETQ. Trimming cost V 0 bases and J 3 bases, with 7 bases left between them. CDR3 in DNA: TGCGCCAGCAGCTTGGCCGGGGATGGAAACACCATATATTTT. Protein: CASSLAGDGNTIYF. The variable domain in full, completed from reference TRBV5-1 and TRBJ1-3, reads KAGVTQTPRYLIKTRGQQVTLSCSPISGHRSVSWYQQTPGQGLQFLFEYFSETQRNKGNFPGRFSGRQFSNSRSEMNVSTLELGDSALYLCASSLAGDGNTIYFGEGSWLTVV.

The rearrangement joins TRBV2 to TRBJ1-4; D gene uncertain. The CDR3 totals 15 residues. CDR1 is SNHLY, CDR2 FYNNEI, per germline. Trimming removed 7 bases at V and 8 bases at J, with 20 bases between. For the CDR3, the DNA is TGTGCCAGCACACCCAGCTCGGGGAGGGAGGAAAAACTGTTTTTT. As protein: CASTPSSGREEKLFF.

The V gene is TRBV7-9, the J gene TRBJ2-1, with D perhaps matching TRBD1 (5 bases). V was shortened by 0 bases and J by 9 bases, with 9 bases between the two germline ends. Germline V gene data show CDR1 as SEHNR and CDR2 as FQNEAQ (reference sequence). This CDR3 has 13 residues. The CDR3 is CASSLASRAEQFF. The CDR3 DNA reads as TGTGCCAGCAGCTTAGCTTCCAGGGCTGAGCAGTTCTTC.